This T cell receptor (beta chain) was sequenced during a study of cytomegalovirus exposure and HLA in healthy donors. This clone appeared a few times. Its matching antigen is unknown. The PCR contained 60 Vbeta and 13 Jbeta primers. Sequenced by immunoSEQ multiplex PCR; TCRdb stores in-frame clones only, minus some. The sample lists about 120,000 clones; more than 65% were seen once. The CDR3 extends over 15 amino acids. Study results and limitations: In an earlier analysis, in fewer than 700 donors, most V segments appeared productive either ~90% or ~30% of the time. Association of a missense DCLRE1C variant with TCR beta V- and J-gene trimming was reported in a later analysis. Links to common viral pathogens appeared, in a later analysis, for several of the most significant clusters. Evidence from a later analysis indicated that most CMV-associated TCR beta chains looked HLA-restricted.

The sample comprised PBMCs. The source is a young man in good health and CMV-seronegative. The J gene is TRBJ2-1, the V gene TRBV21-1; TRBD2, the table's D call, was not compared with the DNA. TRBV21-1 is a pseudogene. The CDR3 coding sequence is TGTGCCAGCAGCTACCCCAGCGAGACCCCCAATGAGCAGTTCTTC. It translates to CASSYPSETPNEQFF.